This T cell receptor (beta chain) is drawn from a study of blood T cell repertoires in COVID-19. Study summary: The cDNA or gDNA used as material had been derived from T cells, B-cell-depleted T cells, or PBMCs.

As processed by the authors: Reference gene primer amplification yielded estimated nucleated cell counts. The data were produced by immunoSEQ multiplex PCR, yet TCRdb's version contains in-frame clones alone and is incomplete. V and J calls plus clone size are reproduced from that table; the DNA served to infer D and trimming. The sample records under 75,000 clones, 65% to 85% being singletons. The CDR3 loop spans 14 amino acids. The V and J ends lost 7 bases and 5 bases, in that order; junction bases with no gene match: 9. Germline V gives CDR1 LGHNT, CDR2 FRNRAP. The chain is built from TRBV12-5 and TRBJ2-7; 9 bases align to TRBD1. The receptor was isolated from a woman in her seventies with acute or convalescent COVID-19. The sample was peripheral blood. DNA for the CDR3: TGTGCTAGTGCCCCCGGGACAGGGCGCAACGAGCAGTACTTC. It translates to CASAPGTGRNEQYF. Filled out from reference TRBV12-5 and TRBJ2-7, the complete variable domain reads DARVTQTPRHKVTEMGQEVTMRCQPILGHNTVFWYRQTMMQGLELLAYFRNRAPLDDSGMPKDRFSAEMPDATLATLKIQPSEPRDSAVYFCASAPGTGRNEQYFGPGTRLTVT.